This entry lists 31 T cell receptor beta chains sequenced from one sample in a study of graft-versus-host responses after intestinal transplantation. For these TCRs, the target antigens are not known. Assay: immunoSEQ multiplex PCR; the TCRdb copy retains only in-frame clones and omits some. The profile covers 85,000 to 100,000 clones, with approximately 94% appearing a single time and 2% to 2.5% taken by the ten largest. Sequenced material: unstimulated CD8+ T cells sorted from spleen or lymph node cells, taken before intestinal transplant. These receptors were collected from a human donor who received an intestinal transplant.

This chain joins TRBV6-6 and TRBJ1-1; TRBD1 might be the D (6 bases). The germline V and J ends were trimmed by 8 bases and 4 bases, with 11 bases remaining between them. This CDR3 has 12 amino acids. CDR1 and CDR2 (germline): MNHNY, SVGAGI (reference sequence). As DNA, the CDR3 is TGTGCCAGCCGGAAAGGGGGCACTGAAGCTTTCTTT. It translates to CASRKGGTEAFF.

The rearrangement joins TRBV29-1 to TRBJ1-2, with 7 bases matching TRBD1. This CDR3 region has 13 residues. The junction had 12 bases not matched to a gene; V was cut back by 8 bases and J by 6 bases. The germline gives CDR1 SQVTM, CDR2 ANQGSEA. The CDR3 nucleotides are TGCAGCCCCACCCCAGGGGGATTCCATGGCTACACCTTC. As protein: CSPTPGGFHGYTF.

The rearrangement links TRBV30 to TRBJ2-7, with TRBD1 matching 9 bases. V was pared by 6 bases and J by 3 bases, with 9 bases of the junction left unmatched. Germline V gene sequence: CDR1 GTSNPN, CDR2 SVGIG (reference sequence). The CDR3 has 14 residues. CDR3 sequence: CACSELGQGYEQYF. The CDR3 DNA is TGTGCCTGTTCCGAGTTGGGACAGGGCTACGAGCAGTACTTC.

This clone has a single count. The chain recombines TRBV13 with TRBJ1-6; 11 nucleotides line up with TRBD1. V dropped 4 bases and J dropped 9; count of bases not matched to a gene: 5. In germline, CDR1 is PRHDT, CDR2 FYEKMQ (reference sequence). The CDR3 loop spans 15 amino acids. The CDR3 DNA reads as TGTGCCAGCAGCTCGGACAGGGGGCGCGGTTCACCCCTCCACTTT. Its protein is CASSSDRGRGSPLHF.

This rearrangement joins TRBV5-1 to TRBJ1-2; the D is unclear. V lost 5 bases and J lost 3, with 14 bases in between. Germline CDR1 SGHRS, CDR2 YFSETQ. The CDR3 is made up of 14 amino acids. The CDR3 nucleotides read TGCGCCAGCAGTCCTCAGAGGGTAGACTATGGCTACACCTTC. As protein: CASSPQRVDYGYTF.

V and J are TRBV7-2 and TRBJ2-7; 10 positions match TRBD1. The V segment lost 1 base and the J segment 3 bases; nucleotides outside the gene matches: 6. Germline V gene data show CDR1 as SGHTA and CDR2 as FQGNSA. This CDR3 has 16 amino acids. The CDR3 DNA follows: TGTGCCAGCAGCTTAGTGTGGACAGGGGGGCTCTACGAGCAGTACTTC. Translating it yields CASSLVWTGGLYEQYF.

The chain uses TRBV25-1 and TRBJ2-3; 8 positions agree with TRBD2. J was trimmed by 2 bases and V by 1 base; bases with no gene match: 11. Per the germline V gene, CDR1 is MGHDK and CDR2 is SYGVNS. The CDR3 is 18 amino acids. The CDR3 reads CASSELIAGTGTTDTQYF. Written as DNA, the CDR3 is TGTGCCAGCAGTGAATTAATAGCGGGGACCGGAACCACAGATACGCAGTATTTT.

The CDR3 loop reads CASSWDSSGANVLTF. The DNA of the CDR3 is TGCGCCAGCAGCTGGGACAGCTCTGGGGCCAACGTCCTGACTTTC. V gene TRBV5-1 combines with J gene TRBJ2-6; 7 nucleotides agree with TRBD1. The CDR3 totals 15 residues. The V segment lost 3 bases and the J segment 0 bases; nucleotides outside the gene matches: 0. The germline V gene has CDR1 SGHRS and CDR2 YFSETQ.

The chain couples TRBV2 to TRBJ2-3; 7 bases match TRBD2. Per the germline V gene, CDR1 is SNHLY and CDR2 is FYNNEI. This CDR3 has 16 amino acids. V lost 3 bases to trimming and J lost 1 base; unmatched junction nucleotides: 7. The CDR3 sequence is CASSEGERDGTDTQYF. For the CDR3, the DNA is TGTGCCAGCAGTGAGGGGGAGCGGGACGGCACAGATACGCAGTATTTT.

This clone was seen a single time. The CDR3 sequence is CASSTEPDREETQYF. The CDR3 bases are TGTGCCAGCTCGACTGAGCCGGACAGGGAAGAGACCCAGTACTTC. The V and J genes are TRBV6-6 and TRBJ2-5; 8 nucleotides line up with TRBD1. V was pared by 8 bases and J by 3 bases, with 11 bases of the junction left unmatched. The CDR3 is 15 residues long. The germline V gene has CDR1 MNHNY and CDR2 SVGAGI (reference sequence).

J is TRBJ1-4 and V is TRBV11-2; TRBD1 aligns across 10 bases. The CDR3 spans 14 residues. CDR1 and CDR2 (germline): SGHAT, FQNNGV. The trim removed 4 bases at V and 6 bases at J, leaving 2 bases unmatched. DNA for the CDR3: TGTGCCAGCAGCTCCGGACAGGGGGATGAAAAACTGTTTTTT. Its protein is CASSSGQGDEKLFF. Looking up the rest from reference TRBV11-2 and TRBJ1-4 gives the full variable domain: EAGVAQSPRYKIIEKRQSVAFWCNPISGHATLYWYQQILGQGPKLLIQFQNNGVVDDSQLPKDRFSAERLKGVDSTLKIQPAKLEDSAVYLCASSSGQGDEKLFFGSGTQLSVL.

J is TRBJ2-3 and V is TRBV19; D is perhaps TRBD1 (5 bases). V was shortened by 5 bases and J by 4 bases, with 13 bases between the two germline ends. The CDR3 length is 14 residues. CDR1 is LNHDA, CDR2 SQIVND, per germline (reference sequence). This CDR3 is CASSLMTDSDTQYF. DNA for the CDR3: TGTGCCAGTAGTTTAATGACAGATTCAGATACGCAGTATTTT. The full variable domain, completed using reference TRBV19 and TRBJ2-3, is DGGITQSPKYLFRKEGQNVTLSCEQNLNHDAMYWYRQDPGQGLRLIYYSQIVNDFQKGDIAEGYSVSREKKESFPLTVTSAQKNPTAFYLCASSLMTDSDTQYFGPGTRLTVL.

V gene TRBV19 combines with J gene TRBJ2-7, with 7 nucleotides matching TRBD1. CDR1 and CDR2 from the germline V gene are LNHDA and SQIVND (reference sequence). J was trimmed by 0 bases and V by 7 bases; bases with no gene match: 3. CDR3 length equals 13 residues. DNA for the CDR3: TGTGCCAGTAAAGGGACAGCCTCCTACGAGCAGTACTTC. This encodes CASKGTASYEQYF.

The chain has TRBV9 and TRBJ1-3; D gene unclear. CDR1 is SGDLS, CDR2 YYNGEE, per germline. This CDR3 has 14 amino acids. Trimming removed 3 bases from V and 4 bases from J, with 11 bases in between. DNA of the CDR3: TGTGCCAGCAGCGGCCGCAGCGGCGGAAACACCATATATTTT. This translates into CASSGRSGGNTIYF.

The chain carries TRBV30 and TRBJ2-5; a possible D gene is TRBD1 (5 bases). Germline V gene data show CDR1 as GTSNPN and CDR2 as SVGIG (reference sequence). V shed 0 bases and J shed 5 bases, with 13 bases lying between them. The CDR3 is 14 residues long. The CDR3 reads CAWSVTGWGETQYF. CDR3 in DNA: TGTGCCTGGAGTGTAACAGGCTGGGGTGAGACCCAGTACTTC.

The chain couples TRBV4-1 to TRBJ1-2; the D gene is possibly TRBD1 (5 bases). The CDR3 contains 15 residues. The V end was cut by 6 bases, the J end by 3 bases, with 17 bases between. CDR1 is MGHRA and CDR2 is YSYEKL in the germline V gene. The CDR3 is CASSPLGGFDYGYTF. CDR3 DNA: TGCGCCAGCAGTCCCCTCGGGGGGTTCGACTATGGCTACACCTTC.

This chain links TRBV19 with TRBJ1-3; TRBD1 is a possible D gene (5 bases). The ends were cut back, 7 bases at V and 0 bases at J, with 10 bases in the middle. CDR1 LNHDA and CDR2 SQIVND come from the germline V gene (reference sequence). The CDR3 is 14 residues long. CDR3 loop: CASIGAASGNTIYF. CDR3 bases: TGTGCCAGTATTGGGGCAGCCTCTGGAAACACCATATATTTT.

The CDR3 nucleotides are TGTGCCAGCAGTTTAGGGACAGGGGCCCACGAGCAGTACTTC. Protein product: CASSLGTGAHEQYF. The rearrangement joins TRBV27 to TRBJ2-7; 10 bases map to TRBD1. Trimming took 2 bases from V and 5 from J; bases not matched to a gene: 3. CDR1 is MNHEY, CDR2 SMNVEV, per germline (reference sequence). The CDR3 contains 14 residues.

This clone was counted between two and nine times. This chain connects TRBV6-5 to TRBJ2-7; 11 bases map to TRBD1. The V gene's germline CDR1 is MNHEY and CDR2 SVGAGI. This CDR3 contains 14 residues. V trimming: 6 bases; J trimming: 3 bases; junction bases outside the gene matches: 4. CDR3 in DNA: TGTGCCAGCAGCCAGGGACAGGGGGACTACGAGCAGTACTTC. Translation gives CASSQGQGDYEQYF.

DNA for the CDR3: TGTGCCAGCAGTTTAACTAGCGGTGGTAACGGGGAGCTGTTTTTT. Protein product: CASSLTSGGNGELFF. The gene calls are TRBV27 and TRBJ2-2; 8 nucleotides match TRBD2. This CDR3 has 15 residues. With 2 bases clipped from V and 7 bases from J, the junction kept 6 bases outside the gene matches. Germline V gene lookup returns CDR1 MNHEY and CDR2 SMNVEV (reference sequence).

The V gene is TRBV7-9, the J gene TRBJ1-1; 7 bases match TRBD1. The junction had 10 bases not matched to a gene; V was cut back by 5 bases and J by 4 bases. This CDR3 is built from 15 residues. Germline lookup yields CDR1 SEHNR and CDR2 FQNEAQ (reference sequence). Here the CDR3 DNA reads TGTGCCAGCAGCGCGGAGGGGGCGCGTACCACTGAAGCTTTCTTT. Its protein product is CASSAEGARTTEAFF.

The chain uses TRBV5-1 and TRBJ2-1; TRBD1 aligns across 11 bases. V lost 2 bases, J lost 10 bases, and 5 bases stayed unmatched. The CDR3 contains 14 residues. Germline V gene lookup returns CDR1 SGHRS and CDR2 YFSETQ. CDR3 sequence reads: CASSFKDRGQEQFF. In DNA form, the CDR3 reads TGCGCCAGCAGCTTCAAGGACAGGGGGCAAGAGCAGTTCTTC.

This chain joins TRBV6-4 and TRBJ2-7; 12 bases are shared with TRBD1. CDR1 is MRHNA, CDR2 SNTAGT, per germline. The CDR3 has 14 residues. V lost 9 bases, J lost 7 bases, and 10 bases stayed unmatched. The CDR3 DNA reads TGTGCCAGTGGGGACAGGGGGCACCTAAGGGAGCAGTACTTC. Its translation: CASGDRGHLREQYF.

The chain recombines TRBV13 with TRBJ2-7; D gene ambiguous. Trimming cost V 0 bases and J 6 bases, with 6 bases left between them. Looked up from germline, CDR1 is PRHDT and CDR2 is FYEKMQ (reference sequence). The CDR3 has 12 amino acids. CDR3 coding DNA: TGTGCCAGCAGCTTAGGCCCCCTCGAGCAGTACTTC. Protein: CASSLGPLEQYF.

This chain links TRBV16 with TRBJ2-3; 8 bases map to TRBD1. With 4 bases clipped from V and 1 base from J, the junction kept 1 base outside the gene matches. Germline V lookup: CDR1 KGHSY, CDR2 FQNENV. The CDR3 has 14 residues. The CDR3 nucleotides are TGTGCCAGCAGCCCGGGACAGGGCACAGATACGCAGTATTTT. It specifies CASSPGQGTDTQYF. The full variable domain, with the rest looked up from reference TRBV16 and TRBJ2-3, is GEEVAQTPKHLVRGEGQKAKLYCAPIKGHSYVFWYQQVLKNEFKFLISFQNENVFDETGMPKERFSAKCLPNSPCSLEIQATKLEDSAVYFCASSPGQGTDTQYFGPGTRLTVL.

The V call is TRBV5-6, the J call TRBJ1-2; D not certain. V lost 1 base and J 1 base, leaving 8 bases between the germline ends. The CDR3 sequence is 14 residues long. The germline V gene has CDR1 SGHDT and CDR2 YYEEEE. CDR3 in amino acids: CASSLYGDNYGYTF. CDR3 DNA sequence: TGTGCCAGCAGCTTGTACGGAGATAACTATGGCTACACCTTC.

The chain recombines TRBV11-3 with TRBJ2-5; 7 bases line up with TRBD2. The CDR3 is 13 amino acids. J gave up 5 bases and V 5 bases, and 5 bases lay outside the gene matches. Germline CDR1 SGHNT, CDR2 YENEEA. The CDR3 DNA is TGTGCCAGCAGCCCCCCCGGGGGGGAGACCCAGTACTTC. It specifies CASSPPGGETQYF.

This chain links TRBV7-8 with TRBJ2-1; D might be TRBD2 (6 bases). V was shortened by 4 bases and J by 7 bases, with 20 bases between the two germline ends. Germline lookup yields CDR1 SGHVS and CDR2 FQNEAQ. The CDR3 contains 16 residues. CDR3 in amino acids: CASSSVLAILGNEQFF. The CDR3 DNA follows: TGTGCCAGCAGCTCCGTCCTAGCGATTCTGGGGAATGAGCAGTTCTTC.

The chain has TRBV6-5 and TRBJ1-2; 8 bases are shared with TRBD1. With V trimmed by 6 bases and J by 6 bases, 6 bases remained unmatched. Germline V gene sequence: CDR1 MNHEY, CDR2 SVGAGI. This CDR3 contains 13 residues. The CDR3: CASSPGGGNGYTF. The CDR3 nucleotides read TGTGCCAGCAGCCCAGGGGGCGGAAATGGCTACACCTTC.

A single count supports this clone. This chain joins TRBV7-6 and TRBJ2-2; 9 bases are a match to TRBD1. With V trimmed by 5 bases and J by 1 base, 2 bases remained unmatched. This CDR3 has 15 amino acids. CDR1 is SGHVS and CDR2 is FNYEAQ in the germline V gene. The CDR3 sequence: CASSTGGVNTGELFF. CDR3 nucleotides: TGTGCCAGCAGCACAGGGGGCGTGAACACCGGGGAGCTGTTTTTT.

This chain links TRBV4-1 with TRBJ1-6, with no clear D. Trimming stripped 0 bases from V and 10 bases from J, with 10 bases between. The CDR3 length is 14 residues. Per germline, CDR1 MGHRA and CDR2 YSYEKL. CDR3 sequence: CASSQDLDGSPLHF. For the CDR3, the DNA is TGCGCCAGCAGCCAAGATCTTGACGGGTCACCCCTCCACTTT.